This passage covers 13 T cell receptor beta chains from one sample sequenced in a study of memory CD4+ T cells and cytomegalovirus serostatus. Single viable CD3+CD4+CD8-CD45RO+ cells were sorted as the memory CD4+ T cells. Some clones are missing from TCRdb's copy, which holds only in-frame ones; the method was immunoSEQ multiplex PCR. The table shows about 50,000 clones, with 78% occurring only once. Sequences were obtained from memory CD4+ T cells from blood. The receptors were gathered from an adult in good health and CMV-seronegative.

This clone was recorded only once. The chain combines TRBV6-1 with TRBJ1-2, with 10 positions matching TRBD1. CDR1 is MNHNS, CDR2 SASEGT, per germline. This CDR3 is built from 17 residues. J gave up 5 bases and V 2 bases, and 11 bases lay outside the gene matches. CDR3 nucleotide sequence: TGTGCCAGCAGTGAACTAACGGGACAGGGGCTATGGTATGGCTACACCTTC. This codes for CASSELTGQGLWYGYTF.

The chain joins TRBV7-9 to TRBJ1-2; D is undetermined. The CDR3 sequence is 14 residues long. CDR1 and CDR2 (germline): SEHNR, FQNEAQ (reference sequence). V was trimmed by 4 bases and J by 4 bases, leaving 13 bases between them. The CDR3 loop is CASSSREGTYGYTF. The CDR3 DNA sequence: TGTGCCAGCAGCTCCCGGGAAGGCACCTATGGCTACACCTTC.

Remarks on this clone: Germline and junction disagree at one end, which may indicate a read error. This rearrangement joins TRBV27 to TRBJ2-3; D is undetermined. CDR3 length: 16 residues. CDR1 is MNHEY and CDR2 is SMNVEV in the germline V gene (reference sequence). The CDR3 nucleotides are TGTGCCATCAGTCCCTCAATGGTCTACCCACCAGATACGCAGTATTTT. It is translated as CAISPSMVYPPDTQYF.

The chain has TRBV11-2 and TRBJ2-7, with 9 bases fitting TRBD2. With V trimmed by 5 bases and J by 7 bases, 15 bases remained unmatched. The CDR3 spans 16 residues. Germline loops: CDR1 SGHAT, CDR2 FQNNGV. CDR3 sequence (DNA): TGTGCCAGCAGCGACAGGAGACGCGGGAGGGCCGAAGAGCAGTACTTC. Its protein is CASSDRRRGRAEEQYF.

The chain employs TRBV5-1 and TRBJ1-6; TRBD1 is a possible D gene (5 bases). The CDR3 is 14 amino acids. Germline CDR1 SGHRS, CDR2 YFSETQ. V lost 2 bases to trimming and J lost 7 bases, with 10 bases between them. DNA of the CDR3: TGCGCCAGCAGCTTAGACAGTTACAATTCACCCCTCCACTTT. It yields the protein CASSLDSYNSPLHF.

This clone was detected only a few times. The chain combines TRBV30 with TRBJ1-1; D remains unclear. Trimming took off 3 bases at V and 1 base at J, with 9 bases between the two ends. The CDR3 totals 13 residues. Germline assignment: CDR1 GTSNPN and CDR2 SVGIG (reference sequence). The CDR3 DNA is TGTGCCTGGAGGCCCCGGAGGAACACTGAAGCTTTCTTT. Encoded protein: CAWRPRRNTEAFF.

The rearrangement uses TRBV11-1 and TRBJ2-2; 9 bases line up with TRBD2. The germline V gene has CDR1 SGHAT and CDR2 FQDESV (reference sequence). The CDR3 extends over 16 amino acids. The ends lost 6 bases at V and 6 bases at J; junction bases unmatched: 11. CDR3 loop: CASSSWASGGPGELFF. The CDR3 nucleotides read TGTGCCAGCAGTTCCTGGGCCAGCGGGGGGCCCGGGGAGCTGTTTTTT.

V usage is TRBV5-6 and J usage is TRBJ1-5; tentatively, D is TRBD1 (5 bases). The CDR3 contains 14 residues. Germline assignment: CDR1 SGHDT and CDR2 YYEEEE. V dropped 1 base and J dropped 2 bases, with 7 bases sitting between them. This chain's CDR3 is CASSLFRGNQPQHF. The CDR3 DNA sequence: TGTGCCAGCAGCTTGTTCAGGGGCAATCAGCCCCAGCATTTT. Full variable domain (missing parts from reference TRBV5-6 and TRBJ1-5): DAGVTQSPTHLIKTRGQQVTLRCSPKSGHDTVSWYQQALGQGPQFIFQYYEEEERQRGNFPDRFSGHQFPNYSSELNVNALLLGDSALYLCASSLFRGNQPQHFGDGTRLSIL.

This chain joins TRBV13 and TRBJ1-1; the D is unclear. The CDR3 is 13 amino acids. Per the germline V gene, CDR1 is PRHDT and CDR2 is FYEKMQ (reference sequence). The ends were cut back, 2 bases at V and 2 bases at J, with 6 bases in the middle. The chain's CDR3 is CASSLTENTEAFF. As DNA, the CDR3 is TGTGCCAGCAGCTTAACAGAAAACACTGAAGCTTTCTTT.

The chain carries TRBV29-1 and TRBJ1-2; 10 nucleotides align to TRBD1. The CDR3 runs to 13 residues. Germline trimming cut 2 bases from V and 8 bases from J; bases unmatched to any gene: 5. CDR1 and CDR2 (germline): SQVTM, ANQGSEA. CDR3 coding DNA: TGCAGCGTTGAAAACCCGGACAGGGGGGGCTACACCTTC. Translation gives CSVENPDRGGYTF.

This chain links TRBV10-1 with TRBJ2-3; D gene uncertain. The CDR3 is made up of 13 amino acids. With 1 base removed from V and 0 bases from J, the gap between germline ends came to 2 bases. Germline lookup yields CDR1 WNHNN and CDR2 SYGVQD (reference sequence). The CDR3 region has the DNA TGCGCCAGCAGTGAGTGGAGCACAGATACGCAGTATTTT. It is translated as CASSEWSTDTQYF.

The V gene is TRBV7-9, the J gene TRBJ2-1; D is possibly TRBD1 (5 bases). The CDR3 covers 11 residues. The V and J ends lost 6 bases and 9 bases respectively, with 9 bases between them. Looked up from germline, CDR1 is SEHNR and CDR2 is FQNEAQ (reference sequence). The CDR3 sequence is CASSLRGEQFF. In DNA, the CDR3 is TGTGCCAGCAGTTTAAGGGGTGAGCAGTTCTTC.

CDR3 residues: CASSRLRDTEAFF. DNA of the CDR3: TGTGCCAGCAGTCGGTTAAGGGACACTGAAGCTTTCTTT. The rearrangement uses TRBV6-1 and TRBJ1-1, with D hard to call. Trimming shortened V by 5 bases and J by 3 bases, and 10 bases separated the two germline ends. Germline-derived CDR1 and CDR2 are MNHNS and SASEGT. This CDR3 is built from 13 residues.